This is a list of T cell receptor beta chains from one sample in a study of CD8+ T cells in alopecia areata. Here immunoSEQ multiplex PCR was the method, and the copy in TCRdb shows in-frame clones only, minus some. The sample shows over 250,000 clones, 50% to 75% of them seen only once. The material sequenced was CD4+ T cells sorted from blood, taken around week 53, from a patient treated with tofacitinib. Source of these receptors: a human donor with alopecia areata. The CDR3 runs from the conserved cysteine through the conserved F or W.

cdr3_aa v_call
CATSRGTDRAASGANVLTF TRBV15
CAWTNGGLTEAFF TRBV30
CAWSARIGEQFF TRBV30
CSVDGPGPGELFF TRBV29-1
CASSVGPTPTDTQYF TRBV9
CASSSTPSYNEQFF TRBV5-1
CASSPGASYEQYF TRBV18
CASSIDVNEQFF TRBV19
CASSPDKSSYEQYF TRBV7-7
CASSMDGQRYQETQYF TRBV19
CAWTGGRNQPQHF TRBV30
CAWSIPGPGGVYEQYF TRBV30
CSVSQGGTGELFF TRBV29-1
CASSLEPGTRANEQFF TRBV5-1
CASSLALAGSDTQYF TRBV5-1
CASSLRGGPYNEQFF TRBV7-3
CSVSDYSTDTQYF TRBV29-1
CASRSRGVSTDTQYF TRBV6-5
CASSGGQGIYGYTF TRBV4-1
CAWSVGTGGEQPQHF TRBV30
CASSQFWTVSEKLFF TRBV28
CASSPLDALYF TRBV7-9
CASRSGTGSSQYF TRBV7-8
CASSLASQGNIQYF TRBV7-9
CASSAGAREQFF TRBV9
CATSRDGREREKLFF TRBV15
CASSQDVGNRETQYF TRBV4-3
CASKRASGTDTQYF TRBV25-1